These 8 T cell receptor beta chains originate from one sample sequenced in a study of blood T cell repertoires in COVID-19. The data were produced by immunoSEQ multiplex PCR, yet TCRdb's version contains in-frame clones alone and is incomplete. The table includes 410,000 or so clones, 89% detected once. The material sequenced was peripheral blood. Receptor source: a woman aged 40 to 50 with COVID-19, enrolled during active disease.

The rearrangement joins TRBV11-2 to TRBJ1-1; 9 bases match TRBD1. Germline V gene data show CDR1 as SGHAT and CDR2 as FQNNGV. The CDR3 sequence is 18 residues long. V dropped 6 bases and J dropped 5; count of bases not matched to a gene: 19. The CDR3, as DNA: TGTGCCAGCAGTTACGGGGGCGGGACAGGGAATAAGTGGACTGAAGCTTTCTTT. Encoded protein: CASSYGGGTGNKWTEAFF.

This chain uses TRBV2 with TRBJ2-1; 12 nucleotides agree with TRBD2. CDR1 is SNHLY and CDR2 is FYNNEI in the germline V gene. The CDR3 spans 15 residues. V lost 5 bases and J lost 8; bases outside the gene matches: 7. CDR3 residues: CASSRGLAGGHEQFF. The CDR3 coding sequence is TGTGCCAGCAGTAGGGGGCTAGCGGGAGGGCATGAGCAGTTCTTC.

This clone appeared once. V and J are TRBV10-2 and TRBJ1-3; D possibly corresponds to TRBD1 (5 bases). V was cut by 6 bases and J by 0 bases, with 6 bases left in between. Germline CDR1 and CDR2: WSHSY and SAAADI. The CDR3 runs 13 residues. The CDR3 sequence is CASRDNSGNTIYF. The CDR3 bases are TGCGCCAGCAGGGACAACTCTGGAAACACCATATATTTT.

This clone has more than one count but fewer than ten. The chain links TRBV28 to TRBJ1-2; 8 nucleotides align to TRBD1. With V trimmed by 6 bases and J by 5 bases, 5 bases remained unmatched. Germline V gene data show CDR1 as MDHEN and CDR2 as SYDVKM. The CDR3 totals 13 residues. The CDR3 DNA reads as TGTGCCAGCAGGCTGGACAGGGAGTATGGCTACACCTTC. It specifies CASRLDREYGYTF.

The chain's CDR3 is CASSLKLDGQPQHF. As DNA, the CDR3 is TGTGCCAGCAGCTTAAAACTAGACGGTCAGCCCCAGCATTTT. The rearrangement links TRBV7-6 to TRBJ1-5; no definite D call. Germline CDR1 SGHVS, CDR2 FNYEAQ. The germline V and J ends were trimmed by 2 bases and 6 bases, with 11 bases remaining between them. This CDR3 region has 14 residues.

This sequence joins TRBV10-3 and TRBJ2-7, with 10 bases fitting TRBD2. V was pared by 6 bases and J by 3 bases, with 5 bases of the junction left unmatched. This CDR3 has 14 amino acids. The V gene's germline CDR1 is ENHRY and CDR2 SYGVKD. The CDR3 loop reads CAIRPSGGVYEQYF. The DNA for the CDR3 is TGTGCCATCAGGCCTAGCGGGGGAGTCTACGAGCAGTACTTC.

This clone was recorded only once. The rearrangement joins TRBV7-2 to TRBJ2-4, with TRBD1 matching 8 bases. Germline trimming cut 4 bases from V and 0 bases from J; bases unmatched to any gene: 8. The CDR3 totals 17 residues. Germline CDR1 and CDR2: SGHTA and FQGNSA. In nucleotides, the CDR3 is TGTGCCAGCAGCTCACTAACAGGGGGGATAGCCAAAAACATTCAGTACTTC. Protein sequence: CASSSLTGGIAKNIQYF.

The gene calls are TRBV19 and TRBJ2-5; 16 positions agree with TRBD2. The CDR3 is made up of 20 amino acids. Germline CDR1 reads LNHDA; CDR2 reads SQIVND (reference sequence). V lost 3 bases, J lost 3 bases, and 13 bases stayed unmatched. CDR3 sequence: CASSILPGLAGGPREETQYF. DNA for the CDR3: TGTGCCAGTAGTATCTTGCCGGGACTAGCGGGAGGGCCTCGGGAAGAGACCCAGTACTTC.